This T cell receptor beta chain was retrieved from a study of graft-versus-host responses after intestinal transplantation. For the study at large: All of the recipients had induction that used anti-thymocyte globulin, then tacrolimus and steroids for approximately 3 years. General observations from the study: Detection of GvH clones occurred in recipient marrow, and some had their first appearance in ileum or blood.

About this clone: Its antigen is unknown.

This CDR3 is 18 amino acids long. V trimming: 6 bases; J trimming: 5 bases; junction bases outside the gene matches: 21. Germline CDR1 is SGHVS and CDR2 is FNYEAQ. Clones were read by immunoSEQ multiplex PCR, and TCRdb kept only the in-frame ones, dropping some. The sample lists more than 100,000 clones; 95% were seen once. V is TRBV7-6 and J is TRBJ2-7, with TRBD2 matching 8 bases. The sequenced sample was unstimulated CD8+ T cells sorted from spleen or lymph node cells, obtained before intestinal transplant. The receptor comes from a human donor who received an intestinal transplant. CDR3 DNA: TGTGCCAGCAGTCGGGGCGAAACGAGCGGGAGAGTGGGTAACGAGCAGTACTTC. Translation gives CASSRGETSGRVGNEQYF.